The 13 T cell receptor beta chains in this list originate from one sample, sequenced in a study of T cell responses to AZD1222 COVID-19 vaccine. The data were produced by immunoSEQ multiplex PCR, yet TCRdb's version contains in-frame clones alone and is incomplete. Of hundreds of thousands of clones in the sample, approximately 94% were seen once. The sample here was peripheral blood, taken on day 0 of MenACWY control vaccination. Receptors originate from an adult in good health.

V gene TRBV21-1 combines with J gene TRBJ1-5; no check of the table's D call, TRBD1, against the DNA was made. TRBV21-1 is given as a pseudogene. CDR3 length: 15 amino acids. CDR3 coding DNA: TGTGCCAGCAGCAAGGGGAACAGGGGGCATCAGCCCCAGCATTTT. Its translation is CASSKGNRGHQPQHF.

The chain carries TRBV7-2 and TRBJ2-2; weak D call: TRBD1 (7 bases). CDR1 is SGHTA, CDR2 FQGNSA, per germline. This CDR3 spans 14 amino acids. Deletions cut 0 bases from V and 7 bases from J, with 9 bases between. CDR3 in DNA: TGTGCCAGCAGCTTAGCGCAGGGGGGCGGGGAGCTGTTTTTT. It codes for CASSLAQGGGELFF.

This chain uses TRBV6-2 or TRBV6-3 with TRBJ1-1, with 9 bases lining up with TRBD1. The CDR3 is made up of 15 amino acids. V was pared by 6 bases and J by 1 base, with 6 bases of the junction left unmatched. Germline CDR1 is MNHEY and CDR2 is SVGEGT. The CDR3 sequence: CASSRRQGENTEAFF. In DNA, the CDR3 is TGTGCCAGCAGCCGCAGACAGGGGGAGAACACTGAAGCTTTCTTT.

The chain recombines TRBV3-1 (or the pseudogene TRBV3-2) with TRBJ2-4, with D perhaps TRBD1 (5 bases). This CDR3 contains 15 residues. The V gene's germline CDR1 is LGHDT and CDR2 YNNKEL (reference sequence). V lost 3 bases to trimming and J lost 4 bases, with 13 bases between them. CDR3 residues: CASSQPRVSKNIQYF. CDR3 bases: TGTGCCAGCAGCCAGCCCAGGGTTTCGAAAAACATTCAGTACTTC.

This clone was counted once. The CDR3 DNA reads TGTGCCAGCAGCTTAGGGGGGGGCACAGGGAACAATCAGCCCCAGCATTTT. It yields the protein CASSLGGGTGNNQPQHF. The chain has TRBV7-2 and TRBJ1-5, with TRBD1 as a possible D gene (6 bases). The CDR3 totals 17 residues. The germline V and J ends were trimmed by 1 base and 3 bases, with 16 bases remaining between them. Germline V gene data show CDR1 as SGHTA and CDR2 as FQGNSA.

The chain employs TRBV18 and TRBJ2-5; 8 nucleotides align to TRBD2. The V gene end was trimmed by 2 bases and the J gene end by 4 bases; junction bases not matched to a gene: 9. This CDR3 contains 16 residues. Germline loops: CDR1 KGHSH, CDR2 LQKENI. The CDR3 protein is CASSPKDGGARETQYF. In DNA, the CDR3 is TGTGCCAGCTCACCAAAGGACGGGGGGGCAAGAGAGACCCAGTACTTC.

The genes are TRBV5-4 and TRBJ1-5; TRBD1 agrees at 7 bases. Germline loops: CDR1 SGHNT, CDR2 YYREEE (reference sequence). The CDR3 is 16 residues long. V was pared by 0 bases and J by 2 bases, with 5 bases of the junction left unmatched. CDR3 in amino acids: CASSLDNRGGNQPQHF. DNA of the CDR3: TGTGCCAGCAGCTTGGATAACAGGGGAGGCAATCAGCCCCAGCATTTT.

The chain uses TRBV7-9 and TRBJ2-2, with TRBD2 as a possible D gene (5 bases). The V end lost 5 bases, the J end lost 5 bases, and 12 bases lay between the germline ends. The CDR3 has 14 amino acids. The germline V gene encodes CDR1 SEHNR and CDR2 FQNEAQ (reference sequence). CDR3 sequence: CASSTSTGTGELFF. The CDR3 coding sequence is TGTGCCAGCAGCACCTCTACGGGGACCGGGGAGCTGTTTTTT. Supplemented by reference TRBV7-9 and TRBJ2-2, the full variable domain reads DTGVSQNPRHKITKRGQNVTFRCDPISEHNRLYWYRQTLGQGPEFLTYFQNEAQLEKSRLLSDRFSAERPKGSFSTLEIQRTEQGDSAMYLCASSTSTGTGELFFGEGSRLTVL.

This clone was observed once. J is TRBJ2-3 and V is TRBV11-3, with 9 nucleotides matching TRBD2. CDR1 and CDR2 (germline): SGHNT, YENEEA. This CDR3 region has 15 residues. V shed 5 bases and J 0 bases; nucleotides not matched to a gene: 3. The DNA for the CDR3 is TGTGCCAGCAGCCGACTAGCGGCTAGCACAGATACGCAGTATTTT. Residues: CASSRLAASTDTQYF.

The chain links TRBV7-9 to TRBJ1-3; no clear D. Germline CDR1 and CDR2: SEHNR and FQNEAQ (reference sequence). The CDR3 spans 14 residues. The V and J ends lost 0 bases and 4 bases respectively, with 7 bases between them. The CDR3 region is CASSLATTGNTIYF. Here the CDR3 DNA reads TGTGCCAGCAGCTTAGCAACGACGGGAAACACCATATATTTT.

The rearrangement links TRBV2 to TRBJ2-1; D uncertain. Germline-derived CDR1 and CDR2 are SNHLY and FYNNEI. This CDR3 is 17 amino acids long. The V end lost 5 bases, the J end lost 9 bases, and 26 bases lay between the germline ends. In DNA form, the CDR3 reads TGTGCCAGCAGTATATTTCTTCAGGTTGTTCGAGTTGGTGAGCAGTTCTTC. This gives the protein CASSIFLQVVRVGEQFF.

The rearrangement links TRBV18 to TRBJ2-1, with D tentatively TRBD1 or TRBD2 (5 bases each). Trimming cost V 2 bases and J 0 bases, with 8 bases left between them. Looked up from germline, CDR1 is KGHSH and CDR2 is LQKENI. This CDR3 spans 15 amino acids. Here the CDR3 DNA reads TGTGCCAGCTCACCATGGGGGAGCTCCTACAATGAGCAGTTCTTC. Its protein is CASSPWGSSYNEQFF.

The chain couples TRBV5-1 to TRBJ2-3; possible D gene TRBD1, 6 bases. V gave up 4 bases and J gave up 4 bases, with 19 bases separating them. CDR1 is SGHRS, CDR2 YFSETQ, per germline. The length of the CDR3 is 16 residues. CDR3 protein: CASSADGTLGPDTQYF. CDR3 coding DNA: TGCGCCAGCAGCGCTGACGGGACACTAGGCCCAGATACGCAGTATTTT.